The clone carrying this TCR beta chain was seen only once. The germline V and J ends were trimmed by 1 base and 10 bases, with 11 bases remaining between them. CDR3 length: 14 residues. Germline V gives CDR1 LNHNV, CDR2 YYDKDF (reference sequence). Assay: immunoSEQ multiplex PCR; the TCRdb copy retains only in-frame clones and omits some. The sample has about 58,000 clones, 80% to 85% seen once. These data come from a study of blood T cell repertoires in COVID-19. This TCR came from a man older than 75 with COVID-19, enrolled during active disease. The V and J genes are TRBV15 and TRBJ1-6; a possible D gene is TRBD1 (5 bases). The sample was peripheral blood. CDR3 amino acids: CATSRGAEGSPLHF. DNA of the CDR3: TGTGCCACCAGCAGAGGCGCGGAGGGGTCACCCCTCCACTTT.